The T cell receptor (beta chain) under discussion was sequenced for a study of cytomegalovirus exposure and HLA in healthy donors. Findings and caveats of the study: In a later analysis, CMV-associated beta chains were mostly HLA-associated, it appeared. Analysis was carried out at a later point, and it linked a missense DCLRE1C variant to TCR beta V- and J-gene trimming.

The PCR made use of 60 Vbeta and 13 Jbeta primers. Assay: immunoSEQ multiplex PCR; the TCRdb copy retains only in-frame clones and omits some. This sample has 200,000 to 250,000 clones, with roughly 70% found just once. This CDR3 has 12 residues. Looked up from germline, CDR1 is SNHLY and CDR2 is FYNNEI. The V end lost 8 bases, the J end lost 5 bases, and 12 bases lay between the germline ends. Points on this clone: Its antigen is unidentified.

The source is a woman aged 25-40 years in good health and CMV-seronegative. The rearrangement joins TRBV2 to TRBJ1-2; possible D gene TRBD1, 5 bases. The material sequenced was PBMCs. This CDR3 reads CASGRDSYGYTF. As DNA, the CDR3 is TGTGCCAGCGGTCGAGACAGTTATGGCTACACCTTC.